These T cell receptor beta chains were read from a single sample in a study of Ad26.COV2.S vaccination and SARS-CoV-2 variants. Sequencing used immunoSEQ multiplex PCR; TCRdb keeps in-frame clones, though not all of them. This sample yields a few hundred thousand clones, of which about 89% are seen a single time; more than 2.5% belongs to the top ten. The starting material was peripheral blood, obtained in a trial of Ad26.COV2.S vaccine versus placebo. These TCRs come from a person between 18 and 65 years old who received the Ad26.COV2.S COVID-19 vaccine or a placebo. The conserved cysteine and the conserved F or W are not part of the CDR3 here. The order of the fields is D gene, clone size, V gene, CDR3 protein. D genes are given only for firm matches. Clone size appears in some rows only: once, few, many, or a class for an expanded clone.

D: .
size: .
V: TRBV6-2/TRBV6-3
CDR3: ASSYSRGGDTQY

D: .
size: .
V: TRBV19
CDR3: ASRHTGSSSETQY

D: TRBD1
size: .
V: TRBV5-1
CDR3: ASSLTRDRGYEQY

D: TRBD2
size: .
V: TRBV6-5
CDR3: ASSLGLAGGREQF

D: TRBD1
size: once
V: TRBV29-1
CDR3: SVAGQANTEAF

D: TRBD2
size: .
V: TRBV3-1/TRBV3-2
CDR3: ASSEGLATYEQY

D: .
size: .
V: TRBV5-6
CDR3: ASRPGRLDSPLH

D: .
size: once
V: TRBV5-4
CDR3: ASSLFEVTEAF

D: .
size: .
V: TRBV9
CDR3: ASSVALGDGLGYEQY

D: TRBD1
size: .
V: TRBV5-4
CDR3: ASSPRGSGANVLT

D: .
size: .
V: TRBV6-5
CDR3: ASRARSGGYDEQF

D: .
size: .
V: TRBV2
CDR3: ASSLASYEQY

D: .
size: .
V: TRBV6-6
CDR3: ASSYYPAEAF

D: .
size: .
V: TRBV27
CDR3: ASSLIGSTMNTEAF

D: TRBD1
size: .
V: TRBV7-2
CDR3: ASSPTPGQGDRNTEAF

D: .
size: .
V: TRBV5-4
CDR3: ASRLGGMNTEAF

D: TRBD2
size: .
V: TRBV27
CDR3: ASPSGRSSYEQY

D: .
size: .
V: TRBV29-1
CDR3: SVVVWQSTDTQY

D: .
size: .
V: TRBV19
CDR3: ASSEGRYEQY

D: .
size: .
V: TRBV7-9
CDR3: ASSLGVGFEKLF

D: .
size: .
V: TRBV5-1
CDR3: ASSFEGGYEQY

D: .
size: .
V: TRBV27
CDR3: ASSARGGQETQY

D: TRBD1
size: .
V: TRBV2
CDR3: ASLVGQGVVYGYT

D: .
size: .
V: TRBV7-3
CDR3: ASSLMGGPGNSPLH

D: TRBD2
size: .
V: TRBV10-1
CDR3: ASSESTLAGGPGEQY

D: .
size: .
V: TRBV30
CDR3: AWSVGSNSNQPQH

D: .
size: .
V: TRBV7-3
CDR3: ASSPQGNTEAF

D: .
size: .
V: TRBV7-9
CDR3: ASSSGLDSYEQY

D: .
size: .
V: TRBV14
CDR3: ASSPRDTNSPLH